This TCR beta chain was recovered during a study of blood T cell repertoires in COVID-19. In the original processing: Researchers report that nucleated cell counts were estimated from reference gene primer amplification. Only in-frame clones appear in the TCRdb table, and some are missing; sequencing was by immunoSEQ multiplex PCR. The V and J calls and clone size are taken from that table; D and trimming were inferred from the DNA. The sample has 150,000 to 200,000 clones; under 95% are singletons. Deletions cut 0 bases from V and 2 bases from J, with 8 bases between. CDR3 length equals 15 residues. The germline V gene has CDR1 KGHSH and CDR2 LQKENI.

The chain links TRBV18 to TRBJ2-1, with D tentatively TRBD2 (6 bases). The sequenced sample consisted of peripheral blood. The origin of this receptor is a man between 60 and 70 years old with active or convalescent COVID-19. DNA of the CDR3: TGTGCCAGCTCACCACCTAGCGGAACCTACAATGAGCAGTTCTTC. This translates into CASSPPSGTYNEQFF.